The subject of this entry is one T cell receptor (beta chain). Its antigen remains unidentified. No much larger clonotype is one base removed from it; base qualities were not supplied. The CDR1 and CDR2 encoded by the germline V gene are ENHRY and SYGVKD. The CDR3 goes from the cysteine to the phenylalanine over 13 residues. Only the CDR3 DNA is retained, 39 bases long and in frame from the first base. This sample is part of a study of cytomegalovirus exposure and HLA in healthy donors (dated by TCRdb to 2016 to 2017). Regarding the research as a whole: An earlier analysis of fewer than 750 of the donors reported roughly 300 Gb of sequence data and 117 million unique TCR beta sequences obtained from around 170 million T cells. An early release covering roughly 640 HLA-typed donors comprised about 300 gigabases of sequencing data and 85 million or so unique TCR sequences. The genetic ancestry cluster associated with self-reported Caucasian donors included 80% to 90% of the roughly 400 genotyped donors. The study aimed to test whether signatures of past pathogen exposure could be identified by cataloging public T cell receptors. The T cell repertoires of under 750 subjects were profiled by immunosequencing and related to cytomegalovirus serostatus. Besides the first cohort of approximately 710 subjects, a separate validation cohort made up of around 120 different subjects was used. To predict cytomegalovirus infection status, the study combined high-throughput TCR immunosequencing, statistical association of individual TCRs with disease status, and machine learning. In a later analysis, previously published TCR beta repertoires from about 670 donors were re-analyzed and high-resolution HLA genotyping was added so that TCR occurrence patterns could be studied. Rather than using new phenotypic data, the later analysis identified candidate immune exposures from TCR beta sequences and from how often those sequences occurred across donors. An earlier analysis of approximately 630 of the donors applied high-throughput TCR beta sequencing to assess whether each TCR beta V gene segment acted as functional or pseudogenic. Donor age, sex, ethnicity and CMV serostatus were compiled together with the repertoire data. A later genetic analysis took genome-wide SNP genotypes for about three fifths of the 666 donors and used that subset as a discovery cohort. All discovery cohort repertoires had been generated on a single sequencing platform. HLA typing included class I and class II loci at four-digit resolution. The number of donors typed differed by locus, with 629-630 for A, B, C, DRB1 and DQB1, around 560 for DQA1, 600 to 610 for DPA1, and some 470 for DPB1. Several DR-DQ haplotypes were treated as single units for association and clustering because of strong linkage in the cohort. Across approximately 400 genotyped donors of the cohort, an average of approximately 240,000 unique TCR beta nucleotide sequences per donor were sequenced, and roughly 20% of those sequences were non-productive.

The cohort comprised under 700 healthy bone marrow donors. At the time of sampling, every cohort member was nominally healthy, though immune exposures that went unrecorded were likely present. The donor tested CMV seropositive, placing the donor among the roughly 300 seropositive members of the cohort. A peripheral blood sample was provided by each donor, and peripheral blood mononuclear cells were used for TCR beta sequencing. Genomic DNA was extracted from the blood cell samples with the Qiagen DNeasy Blood Extraction Kit. Broad study findings and their caveats: The authors suggested that the approach could potentially be generalized to other disease states and immunological phenotypes. Because counts were too low, roughly 18 rarely observed V segments, including chromosome 9 orphons, were left out of the earlier analysis of over 550 of the donors. In a later analysis, around 17,000 TCR beta sequences were associated with specific HLA alleles at a false discovery rate of 0.05. Because some donors lacked HLA typing at each locus, the association tests relied only on the typed subset. In vitro tests confirmed that a few of the cytomegalovirus-associated TCR beta chains recognize cytomegalovirus antigens. When HLA alleles, especially DR and DQ, strongly co-occurred, attributing TCR associations to individual alleles was difficult. Compared with the roughly 600-donor mean, donors in an Asian-associated ancestry cluster had fewer N-insertions in productive TCRs, according to a later genetic analysis. Compared with equally common non-associated chains, HLA-associated TCR beta chains in a later analysis were more clonally expanded and had lower generation probabilities. In a later analysis, TCR association rates were found to vary across HLA loci, with the most associated TCRs seen for DRB1 alleles and the fewest for HLA-C alleles. In an earlier analysis of over 550 of the donors, most TCR beta V segments were observed in productive rearrangements about 87% or about 30% of the time, broadly matching IMGT annotations. A later analysis found that most CMV-associated TCR beta chains appeared HLA-restricted, with HLA associations seemingly driven largely by CMV exposure. While some public TCRs were present in many individuals, most TCR sequences turned up only very rarely across donors. In a later analysis, several top co-occurrence clusters were reported to appear linked to parvovirus B19, influenza, CMV and Epstein-Barr virus. A further reported finding was that TCR beta sequences accurately predicted the HLA-A and HLA-B alleles for most subjects in the first cohort. A later genetic analysis associated a missense DCLRE1C variant with V-gene and J-gene trimming of TCR beta chains, and an independent cohort replicated the association. A group of highly shared sequence variants was considered likely to be a technical artifact of the sequencing pipeline. In the study, roughly 160 TCR beta chains were listed as associated with cytomegalovirus. Because the 87-base-pair reads could not distinguish some IMGT-functional V segments, including TRBV6-2 and TRBV6-3, those segments were excluded. The classifier was reported to diagnose cytomegalovirus status with high specificity and sensitivity in both the original cohort and the validation cohort. Correlated functional status among segregating V segments might reflect linkage disequilibrium, but an unknown experimental factor could not be ruled out. The only immune exposure information available for the cohort was CMV serostatus. Presence/absence analyses assumed roughly uniform sequencing depth across donors, an assumption that may not hold. The cohort was sequenced for TCR beta chains only, and without alpha or paired-chain data the features that could be detected were limited.

The library was prepared using the immunoSEQ multiplex PCR assay. The multiplex PCR relied on a mix of 60 forward primers for TCR Vbeta segments and 13 reverse primers for TCR Jbeta segments. Amplification of the CDR3 region of rearranged TCR beta genes was performed with a multiplex PCR assay on genomic DNA. The amplified TCR beta libraries were sequenced on the Illumina HiSeq System as 87-base-pair reads. Per the authors' processing: A later analysis counted 75 million to 100 million unique TCR beta chains across the 700 or so repertoires, and around 12 million of these chains were shared by at least two donors. Raw reads were error-corrected and collapsed into unique sequences by a nearest-neighbor algorithm in which closely related sequences were merged to remove PCR and sequencing errors. CDR3 sequences were aligned to IMGT reference sequences to assign V, D and J gene segments. For a sequence to be retained, a match of at least six nucleotides was required to both a V gene segment and a J gene segment. Rearrangements were called productive when the CDR3 lacked stop codons and stayed in frame with V and J; all others were non-productive. Following IMGT convention, CDR3 was defined as the stretch from the second conserved V-encoded cysteine to the conserved J-encoded phenylalanine. The earlier analysis of some 580 of the donors excluded any sequence lacking an unambiguous match to a single V gene segment. In an earlier analysis of 587 of the donors, a V segment was called functional when productive rearrangements were above 56.7%, and segregating when the standard deviation between donors exceeded 5%. To diagnose cytomegalovirus status from the catalog of TCR beta chain sequences, a statistical classification framework was built. In a later analysis, V and J genes were assigned by comparing TCR nucleotide sequences against IMGT/GENE-DB human TR gene sequences. Using the TCRdist pipeline, a later analysis assigned CDR3 sequences along with most-parsimonious VDJ recombination scenarios. In a later analysis, every TCR beta chain was defined by the combination of its CDR3 amino acid sequence and its V-gene family, and reads without a unique V-gene family were dropped. In a later analysis, around 600 highly shared, low-generation-probability nucleotide sequences were removed to address suspected cross-contamination and a sequencing artifact. For each public chain, a later analysis derived a clonal expansion index from normalized ranks of inferred template counts within each repertoire. A later analysis computed generation probabilities with a VDJ recombination model fitted to out-of-frame rearrangements, and checked the results against IGoR. Hypergeometric tests were used in a later analysis to score TCR-TCR, TCR-HLA and TCR-CMV co-occurrence, with a repertoire-size bias correction applied to the TCR pairs. False discovery rates were estimated in a later analysis by permuting HLA or CMV assignments 20 times. In a later analysis, co-occurring TCRs were grouped using DBSCAN, with TCRdist sequence similarity added in when clustering inside HLA-allele-positive subsets. Repertoires with fewer than 30,000 or more than 120,000 public chains, plus five repertoires with anomalous nucleotide sharing, were excluded from co-occurrence clustering. The table comes from immuneACCESS by way of TCRdb, which keeps in-frame sequences with V and J called. Part of the clones is missing from these tables; in studies checked, under half for an unresolved V gene and the rest for unknown reasons. V and J calls plus clone size are reproduced from that table; the DNA served to infer D and trimming. A total of under 150,000 clones appear in this sample, 55% to 75% of them only once. Together, the top ten hold about 1.5% of the sample.

The chain uses TRBV10-3 and TRBJ1-5; a stretch of 8 junction bases matches TRBD1. Sequenced material: PBMCs. This TCR was recovered from a man aged 25-45 years in good health and CMV-seropositive. The DNA sequence is as follows: TGTGCATCGGGGGACAGGTATAATCAGCCCCAGCATTTT. Its protein is CASGDRYNQPQHF.